This T cell receptor beta chain was recorded in a study of OX40 agonist ivuxolimab in advanced cancers. In the study overall: It was ivuxolimab, an agonistic anti-OX40 (CD134) antibody, that patients were treated with. Aged roughly 20 to 85 with a mean of about 63 years, they were more than 80% male. The study, taken as a whole, reports: On average, a greater number of expanded clones characterised CD8+ T cells relative to CD4+. Dose levels from 0.1 to 3.0 mg/kg saw CD4+ and CD8+ blood T cells expand clonally by week 6.

This clone has just a few counts. The antigen remains unidentified. Trimming took off 4 bases at V and 6 bases at J, with 12 bases between the two ends. The CDR3 spans 14 residues. Germline CDR1 reads SGHNT; CDR2 reads YENEEA. Measured with immunoSEQ multiplex PCR; TCRdb has only the in-frame clones, and not every one. The sample consists of 60,000 to 70,000 clones, approximately 85% of them appearing once. Sequencing was performed on CD4+ or CD8+ T cells sorted from blood, taken in a trial of the OX40 agonist ivuxolimab. The clonotype comes from an adult with an advanced solid tumor such as melanoma, head and neck, liver or kidney cancer. The chain joins TRBV11-3 to TRBJ2-2; weak D call: TRBD1 (5 bases). The CDR3 sequence: CASSSYQGAGELFF. CDR3 DNA: TGTGCCAGCAGCTCATACCAGGGTGCCGGGGAGCTGTTTTTT.